These 13 T cell receptor beta chains came from one sample sequenced in a study of breast tumors, draining lymph nodes, adjacent tissues. The lymph nodes were axillary draining lymph nodes from breast cancer patients. Using its own MiXCR run on the multiplex PCR reads, TCRdb lists one record per CDR3 protein. This table holds over 200,000 distinct CDR3 sequences, around 34% found once. Sequencing was done on a sample of axillary lymph node tissue. Every receptor here comes from a female donor with breast cancer. Some clones in this sample may be carry-over from other donors' samples.

This clonotype was seen more than once but under ten times. This may stem from a read error, because a much larger clone lies one nucleotide away. The chain uses TRBV20-1 and TRBJ1-4; no clear D gene. The CDR3 extends over 13 amino acids. From germline, CDR1 is DFQATT and CDR2 SNEGSKA (reference sequence). DNA of the CDR3: TGCAGCTATGAGACGGGAAATAATGAAACACTGTTTTTT. It is translated as CSYETGNNETLFF.

The table lists this clonotype with many counts. V and J are TRBV7-8 and TRBJ2-3; 11 nucleotides agree with TRBD2. Germline CDR1 SGHVS, CDR2 FQNEAQ. There are 17 residues in the CDR3. The junction had 10 bases not matched to a gene; V was cut back by 2 bases and J by 6 bases. The CDR3 loop is CASSLRRLAGPLDTQYF. The CDR3 nucleotides are TGTGCCAGCAGCTTAAGGCGACTAGCGGGGCCTTTGGATACGCAGTATTTT.

This chain connects TRBV5-1 to TRBJ2-1; a possible D gene is TRBD1 (6 bases). The V gene lost 4 bases and the J gene lost 8 bases, with 19 bases spanning the gap. CDR1 SGHRS and CDR2 YFSETQ come from the germline V gene. The CDR3 has 15 amino acids. The CDR3 protein is CASSTGKGVIDEQFF. The CDR3 coding sequence is TGCGCCAGCAGCACAGGGAAGGGCGTCATCGATGAGCAGTTCTTC.

This clonotype occurred many times. The V gene is TRBV12-3 or TRBV12-4, the J gene TRBJ1-5; TRBD1 matches at 7 bases. V gave up 5 bases and J gave up 6 bases; unmatched junction bases: 10. The CDR3 consists of 15 residues. The CDR3 is CASSTYRGLSQPQHF. As DNA, the CDR3 is TGTGCCAGCAGTACTTACAGGGGTCTTAGTCAGCCCCAGCATTTT.

The chain combines TRBV24-1 with TRBJ1-2; possibly TRBD1 for D (6 bases). V lost 7 bases and J 7 bases, leaving 18 bases between the germline ends. The germline V gene encodes CDR1 KGHDR and CDR2 SFDVKD. The CDR3 has 14 amino acids. The CDR3, as DNA: TGTGCCACCAGAGGCGGGGGGGCCCTTTCTGGCTACACCTTC. It yields the protein CATRGGGALSGYTF.

This clonotype came up many times. At one end the junction does not follow the germline gene, possibly because of a read error. V and J are TRBV20-1 and TRBJ2-5; 7 positions match TRBD2. Looked up from germline, CDR1 is DFQATT and CDR2 is SNEGSKA (reference sequence). This CDR3 region has 11 residues. In nucleotides, the CDR3 is TGCAGTGCCTCACGGGGGGAGACCCAGTCCTTC. Translation: CSASRGETQSF.

The J gene is TRBJ2-3, the V gene TRBV6-1; no clear D gene. CDR3 size: 15 residues. Trimming pared 1 base from V and 2 bases from J, leaving 10 bases between. The germline V gene has CDR1 MNHNS and CDR2 SASEGT. The CDR3 DNA reads as TGTGCCAGCAGTGAAGGGTCCTACCCCACAGATACGCAGTATTTT. Translation: CASSEGSYPTDTQYF.

At least ten counts were recorded for this clonotype. V is TRBV7-9 and J is TRBJ2-7; 9 bases align to TRBD2. The CDR3 consists of 14 residues. Germline CDR1 reads SEHNR; CDR2 reads FQNEAQ (reference sequence). V gave up 5 bases and J gave up 3 bases; unmatched junction bases: 5. The CDR3 protein is CASSPRLAVYEQYF. In DNA, the CDR3 is TGTGCCAGCAGCCCCCGACTAGCGGTCTACGAGCAGTACTTC.

Remarks on this clonotype: A read error may be the cause here, since a much bigger clone is one base away. The chain links TRBV11-3 to TRBJ2-3; 10 nucleotides line up with TRBD2. Germline-derived CDR1 and CDR2 are SGHNT and YENEEA. The J segment lost 0 bases and the V segment lost 5 bases, leaving 8 bases of the junction unmatched. This CDR3 contains 17 residues. CDR3 bases: TGTGCCAGCAGCCCGGGGACTAGCGCGTTAAGCACAGATACGCAGTATTTT. It yields the protein CASSPGTSALSTDTQYF.

This clonotype was seen many times. V gene TRBV7-2 combines with J gene TRBJ2-2; possibly TRBD2 for D (6 bases). V was trimmed by 4 bases and J by 4 bases, leaving 19 bases between them. Germline values: CDR1 SGHTA, CDR2 FQGNSA. The CDR3 length is 17 residues. CDR3 sequence (DNA): TGTGCCAGCAGCTCTCTCACGGCAGGGAGGAGCACCGGGGAGCTGTTTTTT. Translating gives CASSSLTAGRSTGELFF. Variable domain in full (rest from reference TRBV7-2 and TRBJ2-2): GAGVSQSPSNKVTEKGKDVELRCDPISGHTALYWYRQSLGQGLEFLIYFQGNSAPDKSGLPSDRFSAERTGGSVSTLTIQRTQQEDSAVYLCASSSLTAGRSTGELFFGEGSRLTVL.

This clonotype was recorded at least ten times. The rearrangement links TRBV6-5 to TRBJ1-2; D remains unclear. This CDR3 comprises 13 residues. V lost 0 bases and J lost 8, with 10 bases in between. CDR1 is MNHEY, CDR2 SVGAGI, per germline. DNA of the CDR3: TGTGCCAGCAGTTACTCTCGGGAGGCGGGCTACACCTTC. As protein: CASSYSREAGYTF.

Comment on this clonotype: A read error may be the cause here, since a much bigger clone is one base away. The chain links TRBV20-1 to TRBJ2-3; TRBD1 matches at 7 bases. There are 17 residues in the CDR3. Germline V CDR1 and CDR2: DFQATT, SNEGSKA (reference sequence). V dropped 2 bases and J dropped 3; count of bases not matched to a gene: 14. CDR3 amino acids: CSARKPKTGPGTDTQYF. CDR3 in DNA: TGCAGTGCTAGAAAGCCTAAGACAGGGCCGGGGACAGATACGCAGTATTTT.

This clonotype was recorded many times. The CDR3 spells CASTTGSDTQYF. The DNA of the CDR3 is TGTGCCAGCACGACAGGTAGTGATACGCAGTATTTT. V usage is TRBV6-6 and J usage is TRBJ2-3; possibly TRBD1 for D (6 bases). Trimming removed 7 bases at V and 6 bases at J, with 11 bases between. CDR1 MNHNY and CDR2 SVGAGI come from the germline V gene (reference sequence). The CDR3 covers 12 residues.